The rows below give T cell receptor beta chains drawn from one sample of a study of cytomegalovirus exposure and HLA in healthy donors. Generated by immunoSEQ multiplex PCR, the TCRdb table keeps only in-frame clones and is missing some. In the table there are over 80,000 clones, approximately 70% of which are singletons. The sample taken for sequencing was PBMCs. The receptors shown here come from a middle-aged man in good health and CMV-seronegative. Both conserved end residues are part of each CDR3. Fields, in order: V gene, D gene, clone size, J gene, CDR3 DNA, CDR3 protein. The D gene is left open where the match is weak. Size is stated for part of the rows, as once, few or many counts, or as a class when the clone is expanded.

TRBV5-6,NA,NA,TRBJ2-5,TGTGCCAGCAGCTCACCGACAGGATCCGAGAGCCAGTACTTC,CASSSPTGSESQYF
TRBV5-5,NA,NA,TRBJ1-5,TGTGCCAGCAGTCCTACGGGGGGACGAAATCAGCCCCAGCATTTT,CASSPTGGRNQPQHF
TRBV9,TRBD1,NA,TRBJ2-3,TGTGCCAGCAGCGTGGCTGGACAGGGGAACAAGTATTTT,CASSVAGQGNKYF
TRBV6-1,NA,NA,TRBJ1-1,TGTGCCAGCAGTGGAAACGGTTACAGGGAGCCTGAAGCTTTCTTT,CASSGNGYREPEAFF
TRBV7-2,TRBD1,few,TRBJ2-5,TGTGCCAGCAGCCCTTCCGGACAGGGGTCGGAGACCCAGTACTTC,CASSPSGQGSETQYF
TRBV4-2,TRBD2,once,TRBJ2-7,TGTGCCAGCAGCCAGGATCTAGCGGGGGGATCCTACGAGCAGTACTTC,CASSQDLAGGSYEQYF
TRBV7-9,NA,once,TRBJ2-3,TGTGCCAGCAGCTTAAGAGGGAACGCGGATACGCAGTATTTT,CASSLRGNADTQYF
TRBV19,TRBD1,NA,TRBJ1-1,TGTGCCAGTACAAAAGGAGGGGGCGGGCCTGAAGCTTTCTTT,CASTKGGGGPEAFF
TRBV15,NA,NA,TRBJ2-7,TGTGCCACCAGCAGAGATTATGGACAGAGCTACGAGCAGTACTTC,CATSRDYGQSYEQYF
TRBV18,TRBD1,once,TRBJ2-7,TGTGCCAGCTCCGCGGGACAGGGGGCCTACGAGCAGTACTTC,CASSAGQGAYEQYF
TRBV27,TRBD1,NA,TRBJ1-1,TGTGCCAGCAGTTTACCCTCGACAGGGCGTGGGGAAGCTTTCTTT,CASSLPSTGRGEAFF
TRBV14,NA,NA,TRBJ2-3,TGTGCCAGCAGCAGCCGGGACTTCCTCACAGATACGCAGTATTTT,CASSSRDFLTDTQYF
TRBV6-1,TRBD1,NA,TRBJ1-2,TGTGCCAGCAATCAGGGGGCGGGGAACTATGGCTACACCTTC,CASNQGAGNYGYTF
TRBV11-2,TRBD1,NA,TRBJ1-2,TGTGCCAGCAGCTCCGGACAGGGCGGGTACGGCTACACCTTC,CASSSGQGGYGYTF
TRBV27,TRBD2,NA,TRBJ2-7,TGTGCCAGCAGTTTAGCTAGCGGGAACCTTTACGAGCAGTACTTC,CASSLASGNLYEQYF
TRBV7-2,NA,few,TRBJ2-3,TGTGCCAGCAGCTTAGTTGGGGGCAGGGCTCCAGATACGCAGTATTTT,CASSLVGGRAPDTQYF
TRBV7-6,NA,NA,TRBJ2-6,TGTGCCAGCAGCTTCACTTGGGCCCCCTCTGGGGCCAACGTCCTGACTTTC,CASSFTWAPSGANVLTF
TRBV28,NA,NA,TRBJ2-1,TGTGCCAGCAGTTTCCGGTCCTACAATGAGCAGTTCTTC,CASSFRSYNEQFF
TRBV9,NA,NA,TRBJ1-4,TGTGCCAGCAGCGTAGAAACAGGCCCTTTCGAAAAACTGTTTTTT,CASSVETGPFEKLFF
TRBV4-2,TRBD1,NA,TRBJ2-5,TGTGCCAGCAGCTCCACAGGGGTTGAGACCCAGTACTTC,CASSSTGVETQYF
TRBV5-1,NA,few,TRBJ2-7,TGCGCCAGCAGCGCAACAGGCCTTGACGAGCAGTACTTC,CASSATGLDEQYF
TRBV29-1,NA,NA,TRBJ2-7,TGCAGCGTTGCGGGCGGGGTAGACCACGAGCAGTACTTC,CSVAGGVDHEQYF
TRBV4-1,NA,NA,TRBJ2-3,TGCGCCAGCAGCCAAGAACGTCCTAGCATGGGAGATACGCAGTATTTT,CASSQERPSMGDTQYF